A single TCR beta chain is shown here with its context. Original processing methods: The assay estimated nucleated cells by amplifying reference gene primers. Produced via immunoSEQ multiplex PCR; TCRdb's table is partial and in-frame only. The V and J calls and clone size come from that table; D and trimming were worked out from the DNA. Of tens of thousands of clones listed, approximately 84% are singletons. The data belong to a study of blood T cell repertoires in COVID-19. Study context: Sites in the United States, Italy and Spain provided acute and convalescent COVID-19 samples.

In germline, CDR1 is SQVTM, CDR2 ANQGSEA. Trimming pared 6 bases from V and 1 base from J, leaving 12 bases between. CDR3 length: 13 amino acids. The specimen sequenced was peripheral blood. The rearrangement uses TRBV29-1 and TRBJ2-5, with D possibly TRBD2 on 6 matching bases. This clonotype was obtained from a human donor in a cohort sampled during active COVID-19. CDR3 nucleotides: TGCAGCGTGTCCGGGAGTGTCCAAGAGACCCAGTACTTC. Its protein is CSVSGSVQETQYF.